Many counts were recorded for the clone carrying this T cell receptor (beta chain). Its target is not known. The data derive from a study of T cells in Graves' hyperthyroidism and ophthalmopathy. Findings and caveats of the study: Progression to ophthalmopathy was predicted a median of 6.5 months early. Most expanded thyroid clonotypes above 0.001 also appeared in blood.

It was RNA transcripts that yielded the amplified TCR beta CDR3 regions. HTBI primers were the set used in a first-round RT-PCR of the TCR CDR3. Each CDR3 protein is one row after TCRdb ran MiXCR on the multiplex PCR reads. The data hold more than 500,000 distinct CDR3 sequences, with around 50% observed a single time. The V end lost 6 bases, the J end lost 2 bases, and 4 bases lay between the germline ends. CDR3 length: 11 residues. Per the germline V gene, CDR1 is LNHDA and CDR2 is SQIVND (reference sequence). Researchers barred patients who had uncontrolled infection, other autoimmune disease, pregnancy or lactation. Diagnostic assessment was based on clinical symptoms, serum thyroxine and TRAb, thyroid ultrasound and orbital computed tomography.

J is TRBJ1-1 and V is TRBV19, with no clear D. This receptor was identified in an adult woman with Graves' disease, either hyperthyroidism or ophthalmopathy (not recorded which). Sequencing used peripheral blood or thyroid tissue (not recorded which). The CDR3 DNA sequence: TGTGCCAGTAGAATCAACACTGAAGCTTTCTTT. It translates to CASRINTEAFF.